This TCR beta chain is from a study of high-grade serous ovarian cancer treatment subgroups. Study background: On average, approximately 15,000 reads and 6,000 to 7,500 unique TCR beta rearrangements were obtained per sample.

This CDR3 has 15 residues. CDR1 is WSHSY and CDR2 is SAAADI in the germline V gene. V shed 6 bases, J shed 6 bases, and the junction held 5 bases outside the gene matches. Findings of the study overall: Repertoire similarity ranged roughly 0.1 to 0.85 between tumors of one patient.

The data were produced by immunoSEQ multiplex PCR, yet TCRdb's version contains in-frame clones alone and is incomplete. The table records tens of thousands of clones, about 88% of them present only once. Points on this clone: The antigen is unknown.

The tumor samples were collected prior to definitive surgery or chemotherapy. Sequenced material: tumor tissue. The TCR comes from a human donor with high-grade serous ovarian cancer. The chain couples TRBV10-2 to TRBJ2-2; TRBD2 aligns across 12 bases. The CDR3 region is CASSASGRAAGELFF. In DNA form, the CDR3 reads TGCGCCAGCAGCGCTAGCGGGAGGGCCGCCGGGGAGCTGTTTTTT.